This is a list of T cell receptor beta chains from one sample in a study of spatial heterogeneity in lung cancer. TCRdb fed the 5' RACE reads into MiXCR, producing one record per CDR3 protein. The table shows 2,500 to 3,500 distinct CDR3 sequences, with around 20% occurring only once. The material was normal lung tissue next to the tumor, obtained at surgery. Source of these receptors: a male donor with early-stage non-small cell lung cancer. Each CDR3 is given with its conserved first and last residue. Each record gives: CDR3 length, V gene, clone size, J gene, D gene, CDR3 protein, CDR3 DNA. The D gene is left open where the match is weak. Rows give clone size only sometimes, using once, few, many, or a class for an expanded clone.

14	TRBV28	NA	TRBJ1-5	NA	CASSPGHNHQPQHF	TGTGCCAGCAGCCCGGGACACAATCATCAGCCCCAGCATTTT
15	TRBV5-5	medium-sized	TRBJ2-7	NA	CASSLIPRPGNEQYF	TGTGCCAGCAGCTTAATCCCCCGGCCTGGAAACGAGCAGTACTTC
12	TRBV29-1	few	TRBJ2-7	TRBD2	CSIVAGPYEQYF	TGCAGCATAGTAGCGGGTCCCTACGAGCAGTACTTC
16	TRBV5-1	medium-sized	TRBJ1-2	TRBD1	CASSLEATQGADGYTF	TGCGCCAGCAGCTTGGAGGCCACACAGGGGGCGGATGGCTACACCTTC
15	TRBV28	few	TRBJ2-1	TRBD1	CASSLLGTGESEQFF	TGTGCCAGCAGTTTACTCGGGACAGGGGAGAGTGAGCAGTTCTTC
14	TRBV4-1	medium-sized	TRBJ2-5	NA	CASSQGPGRETQYF	TGCGCCAGCAGCCAAGGTCCGGGGAGAGAGACCCAGTACTTC
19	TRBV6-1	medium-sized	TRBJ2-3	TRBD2	CASSESRVGSSGYTDTQYF	TGTGCCAGCAGTGAATCAAGGGTAGGGTCTAGCGGTTACACAGATACGCAGTATTTT
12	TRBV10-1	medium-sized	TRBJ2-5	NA	CASSESDRPQYF	TGCGCCAGCAGTGAGTCGGACAGACCCCAGTACTTC
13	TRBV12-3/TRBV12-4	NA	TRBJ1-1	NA	CASSLAENTEAFF	TGTGCCAGCAGTTTAGCAGAGAACACTGAAGCTTTCTTT
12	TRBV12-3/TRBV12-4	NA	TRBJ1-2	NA	CASSFEVYGYTF	TGTGCCAGCAGTTTTGAGGTTTACGGCTACACCTTC
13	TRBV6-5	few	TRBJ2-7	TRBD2	CASSYARSGGLYF	TGTGCCAGCAGTTACGCCCGTAGCGGGGGTCTGTACTTC
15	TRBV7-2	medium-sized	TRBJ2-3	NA	CASPPDPLLPDTQYF	TGTGCCAGCCCGCCGGACCCACTGCTCCCAGATACGCAGTATTTT